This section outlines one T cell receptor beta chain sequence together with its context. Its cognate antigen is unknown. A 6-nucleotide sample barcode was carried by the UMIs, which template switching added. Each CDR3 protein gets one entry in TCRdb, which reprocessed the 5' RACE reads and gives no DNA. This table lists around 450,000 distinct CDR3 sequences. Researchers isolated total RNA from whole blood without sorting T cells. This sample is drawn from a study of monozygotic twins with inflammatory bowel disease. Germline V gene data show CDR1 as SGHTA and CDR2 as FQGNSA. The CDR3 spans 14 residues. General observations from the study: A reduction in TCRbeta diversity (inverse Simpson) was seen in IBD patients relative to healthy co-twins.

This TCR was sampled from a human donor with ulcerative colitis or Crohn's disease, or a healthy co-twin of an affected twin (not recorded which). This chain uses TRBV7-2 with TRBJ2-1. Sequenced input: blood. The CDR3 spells CASSPHSLQSEQFF.